Sequencing of this T cell receptor beta chain was carried out in a study of blood T cell repertoires in COVID-19 (dated by TCRdb to the early 2020s). In terms of the full investigation: Samples from collaborators originated in the United States, Italy and Spain and spanned both the acute and convalescent phases of COVID-19. The prospective study material was composed of cDNA or gDNA derived from T cells, B-cell-depleted T cells, or PBMCs. The dataset comprised deeply sampled blood TCRbeta repertoires from subjects exposed to, actively infected with, or recovered from COVID-19. The repertoires were made available in a free public database intended to serve as a resource for research on the immune response to SARS-CoV-2. Samples were obtained from the ongoing ImmuneRACE study (first 160 participants) and from 1,000 to 1,500 subjects provided by 6 global collaborators. A de-identified subject ID, COVID-19 status, age in years and sex were almost always included in the sample metadata. Where available, HLA class I and class II types were obtained from metadata supplied by the sample provider rather than from assay-based typing.

The immunoSEQ Assay, a bias-controlled multiplex PCR, was used to amplify TCRbeta CDR3 regions from genomic DNA. In the authors' own workflow: The number of nucleated cells in each sample was estimated by amplification of reference gene primers within the assay. To quantify the absolute abundance of each unique TCRbeta CDR3 rearrangement, sequence reads were collapsed and filtered. For each sample, productive Simpson clonality was calculated as the square root of Simpson's diversity index over productive rearrangements. TCRdb took over this immuneACCESS table, retaining in-frame rearrangements with V and J assigned. Such tables are incomplete; in checked studies, under half of the missing clones stem from an unresolved V gene, and the remainder is unexplained. From that table come the V and J calls and clone size; the DNA was used to work out D and trimming. In all, the sample holds around 45,000 clones, and about 83% of those were seen once. The ten largest clonotypes hold under 8.5% of the sample.

The collaborating institutions used their own protocols to collect whole blood in K2EDTA tubes. For TCRbeta analysis, collaborators shipped samples in one of three forms: frozen whole blood, isolated PBMCs, or DNA extracted from either of those sample types. Concerning this clone itself: This receptor's antigen is unknown. No base quality values were provided; no much bigger clone lies one nucleotide off.

The paper's findings and limits, for the study overall: The amount of clinical and demographic metadata varied by source and participant and was provided uncurated.

The sequence derives from a man at least 80 years old in a cohort sampled during active COVID-19. Sequences were obtained from peripheral blood.

Read as DNA, the sequence is TGTGCCACCAGCAGGGCGGGGGGCCCAGATACGCAGTATTTT. The resulting protein is CATSRAGGPDTQYF. Rearrangement joined TRBV15 to TRBJ2-3; 8 bases in the junction line up with TRBD2. Reading the germline V gene (reference sequence) gives CDR1 LNHNV and CDR2 YYDKDF. Ends trimmed: V by 3 bases, J by 4 bases; bases unmatched to a gene: 3. Including cysteine and phenylalanine, the CDR3 has 14 amino acids. The sequence is cut down to CDR3 DNA, 42 bases in frame from base 1.